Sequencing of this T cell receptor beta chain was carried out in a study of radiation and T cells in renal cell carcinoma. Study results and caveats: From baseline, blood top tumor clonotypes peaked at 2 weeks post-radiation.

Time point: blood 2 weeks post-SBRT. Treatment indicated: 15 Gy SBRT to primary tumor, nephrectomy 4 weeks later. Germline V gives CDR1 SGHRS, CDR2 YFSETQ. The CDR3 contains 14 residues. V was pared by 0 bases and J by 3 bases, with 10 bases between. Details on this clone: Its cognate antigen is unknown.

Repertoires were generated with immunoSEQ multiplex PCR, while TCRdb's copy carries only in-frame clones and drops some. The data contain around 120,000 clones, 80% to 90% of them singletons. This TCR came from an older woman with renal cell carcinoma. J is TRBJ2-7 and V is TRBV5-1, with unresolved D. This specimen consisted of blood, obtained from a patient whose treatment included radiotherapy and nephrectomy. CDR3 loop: CASSLGQEVYEQYF. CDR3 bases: TGCGCCAGCAGCTTGGGGCAGGAAGTCTACGAGCAGTACTTC.